This is a list of T cell receptor beta chains from one sample in a study of cytomegalovirus exposure and HLA in healthy donors. The protocol was immunoSEQ multiplex PCR, while the TCRdb copy is restricted to in-frame clones and leaves out a portion. This table holds about 65,000 clones, 70% to 80% found once. The sample comprised PBMCs. The receptors here all came from a girl between 10 and 17 years old in good health and CMV-seropositive. CDR3s include the opening cysteine and the closing phenylalanine or tryptophan. D genes are given only for firm matches. Clone size is shown for a subset of rows, as once, few, many or a class of expanded clone.

>TRBV6-6|TRBJ1-5|few|TRBD1
TGTGCCAGCAGTTACTGGGACAGGGGGCCGGGTCAGCCCCAGCATTTT
CASSYWDRGPGQPQHF
>TRBV5-1|TRBJ1-1|once|TRBD1
TGCGCCAGCAGCTCTGGACAGGGCGGGACTGAAGCTTTCTTT
CASSSGQGGTEAFF
>TRBV28|TRBJ1-6|few|.
TGTGCCAGCAGTATATACAGGAGTTGGCCACCCCTCCACTTT
CASSIYRSWPPLHF
>TRBV5-1|TRBJ2-7|.|TRBD1
TGCGCCAGCAGCAGGGCCGGGACAGGAGGCGAGCAGTACTTC
CASSRAGTGGEQYF
>TRBV6-6|TRBJ2-7|once|.
TGTGCCAGCAGTTCAGGAATAGCGGAGACCTACGAGCAGTACTTC
CASSSGIAETYEQYF
>TRBV27|TRBJ2-7|.|TRBD1
TGTGCCAGCAGTCCCCGGACAGGGGGCGACGAGCAGTACTTC
CASSPRTGGDEQYF
>TRBV7-2|TRBJ2-5|.|TRBD2
TGTGCCAGCAGCCCTAGCGGACAAGAGACCCAGTACTTC
CASSPSGQETQYF
>TRBV28|TRBJ2-3|.|.
TGTGCCAGCAGCCCACGGGGGACCCAAGGAGAGAATACGCAGTATTTT
CASSPRGTQGENTQYF
>TRBV2|TRBJ1-2|medium-sized|.
TGTGCCAGCAGTGAAGGCAGGGGTAACTATGGCTACACCTTC
CASSEGRGNYGYTF
>TRBV10-3|TRBJ1-2|.|TRBD1
TGTGCCATCAGTGACCGGGGACAGGGGAACAATGGCTACACCTTC
CAISDRGQGNNGYTF
>TRBV5-1|TRBJ2-3|.|TRBD2
TGCGCCAGCGGGACCCTGGGACTAGCGGGGGGGCGCGCAGATACGCAGTATTTT
CASGTLGLAGGRADTQYF
>TRBV9|TRBJ2-3|.|TRBD2
TGTGCCAGCAGCGAGGCCCCCGGGGGGGCCCTAGGGGATACGCAGTATTTT
CASSEAPGGALGDTQYF
>TRBV6-5|TRBJ2-3|.|.
TGTGCCAGCAGTCAAAGGGGCCGGGATACGCAGTATTTT
CASSQRGRDTQYF
>TRBV4-1|TRBJ1-5|.|TRBD1
TGCGCCAGCAGCCAAAGGACAGGGGGGAGTCAGCCCCAGCATTTT
CASSQRTGGSQPQHF
>TRBV2|TRBJ1-1|.|TRBD1
TGTGCCAGCAGTGTCAGGACAGGGGGCACTGAAGCTTTCTTT
CASSVRTGGTEAFF
>TRBV6-5|TRBJ1-1|.|TRBD1
TGTGCCAGCAGGGGGACAGGGACGTACACTGAAGCTTTCTTT
CASRGTGTYTEAFF
>TRBV10-3|TRBJ2-1|.|.
TGTGCCATCAGTGAGGAGGCGTTAGAAGCGTGGATAGCGGAGGCCTCCTACAATGAGCAGTTCTTC
CAISEEALEAWIAEASYNEQFF
>TRBV12-5|TRBJ2-7|.|.
TGTGCTAGTGGTCCCGGAGACGGGACCTACGAGCAGTACTTC
CASGPGDGTYEQYF
>TRBV10-3|TRBJ2-7|.|.
TGTGCCATCAGCAGTGGCTACGAGCAGTACTTC
CAISSGYEQYF
>TRBV4-1|TRBJ2-2|.|TRBD2
TGCGCCAGCAGCCAAGGACTAGCGAGATCGAACACCGGGGAGCTGTTTTTT
CASSQGLARSNTGELFF
>TRBV7-2|TRBJ2-7|few|.
TGTGCCAGCAGCTTATATGGACTAAGCTCCTACGAGCAGTACTTC
CASSLYGLSSYEQYF
>TRBV7-8|TRBJ2-1|.|.
TGTGCCAGCAGGGGTGGGGGGGCGTATGAGCAGTTCTTC
CASRGGGAYEQFF
>TRBV5-1|TRBJ1-6|once|TRBD1
TGCGCCAGCAGCTTACAGGGGGTCGGTTCACCCCTCCACTTT
CASSLQGVGSPLHF
>TRBV19|TRBJ1-1|.|.
TGTGCCAGTACCACAATGGGGGGGGCGCAAGCTTTCTTT
CASTTMGGAQAFF
>TRBV6-9|TRBJ1-5|.|TRBD1
TGTGCCAGCAGTTCCACCCCGGGACAGGGAGCGATAGGCAATCAGCCCCAGCATTTT
CASSSTPGQGAIGNQPQHF
>TRBV6-5|TRBJ1-5|.|TRBD1
TGTGCCAGCAGCGAAACCGGGACAGCCTATCAGCCCCAGCATTTT
CASSETGTAYQPQHF
>TRBV6-5|TRBJ1-2|.|TRBD1
TGTGCCAGCAGTTACCGGAACAGGGGCCCTATGGGTGGCTACACCTTC
CASSYRNRGPMGGYTF
>TRBV29-1|TRBJ2-3|.|TRBD2
TGCAGCGTTCTCGGTCTCACTAGCGGGAGTACAGATACGCAGTATTTT
CSVLGLTSGSTDTQYF